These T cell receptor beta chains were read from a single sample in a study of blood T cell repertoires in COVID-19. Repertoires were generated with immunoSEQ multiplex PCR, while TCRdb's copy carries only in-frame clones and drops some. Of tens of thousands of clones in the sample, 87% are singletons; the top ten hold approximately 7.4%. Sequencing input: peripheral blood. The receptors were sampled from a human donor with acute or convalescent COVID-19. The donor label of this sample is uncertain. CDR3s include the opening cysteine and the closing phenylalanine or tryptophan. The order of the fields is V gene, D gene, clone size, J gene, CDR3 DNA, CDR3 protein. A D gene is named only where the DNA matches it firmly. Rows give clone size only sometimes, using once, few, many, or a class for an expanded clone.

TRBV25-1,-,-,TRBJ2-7,TGTGCCAGCAGTGAATACGACAGGCCCTACGAGCAGTACTTC,CASSEYDRPYEQYF
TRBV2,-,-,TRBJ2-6,TGTGCCAGCAGTGAAGGCGGGGAACGGGCCAACGTCCTGACTTTC,CASSEGGERANVLTF
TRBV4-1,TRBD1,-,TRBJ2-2,TGCGCCAGCAGCCCTGGGGACAGGGCTGCCGGGGAGCTGTTTTTT,CASSPGDRAAGELFF
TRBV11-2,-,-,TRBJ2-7,TGTGCCAGCAGCCTAGCCCCCGGACTCCTCGGCGAGCAGTACTTC,CASSLAPGLLGEQYF
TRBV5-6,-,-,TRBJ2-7,TGTGCCAGCAGCTTGGGCAGGGTTGAGCAGTACTTC,CASSLGRVEQYF
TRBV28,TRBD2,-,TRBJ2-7,TGTGCCAGCCAACCAGGCGGGGGGGCGAGGGAGCAGTACTTC,CASQPGGGAREQYF
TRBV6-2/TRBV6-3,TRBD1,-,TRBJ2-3,TGTGCCAGCAGCTCCCGGGGACAGGGATACACAGATACGCAGTATTTT,CASSSRGQGYTDTQYF
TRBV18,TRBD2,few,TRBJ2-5,TGTGCCAGCTCACTTTCCGGGACTAGAGGCCAAGAGACCCAGTACTTC,CASSLSGTRGQETQYF
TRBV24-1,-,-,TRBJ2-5,TGTGCCACCAGTAACGGGGAGACCCAGTACTTC,CATSNGETQYF
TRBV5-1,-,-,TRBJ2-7,TGCGCCAGCTCCTTCCCCAGGCGGGGGCCGCGTTGGGAGCAGTACTTC,CASSFPRRGPRWEQYF
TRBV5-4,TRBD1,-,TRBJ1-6,TGTGCCAGCAGCCCAGGGGGAAGATCGAACAATTCACCCCTCCACTTT,CASSPGGRSNNSPLHF
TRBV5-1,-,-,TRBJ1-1,TGCGCCAGCAGCTTGCCGGACAGTGAAGCTTTCTTT,CASSLPDSEAFF
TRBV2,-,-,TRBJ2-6,TGTGCCAGCAGTGAACCTCTGGCCTCTGGGGCCAACGTCCTGACTTTC,CASSEPLASGANVLTF
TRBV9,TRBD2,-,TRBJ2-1,TGTGCCAGCAGCGTCGGGGGGGACATCTACAATGAGCAGTTCTTC,CASSVGGDIYNEQFF
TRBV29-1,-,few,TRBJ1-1,TGCAGCGTTGGAGGTGTGACTGAAGCTTTCTTT,CSVGGVTEAFF
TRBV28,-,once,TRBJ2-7,TGTGCCAGCAGTTCACCCGCAGACAGATGGGCCTACGAGCAGTACTTC,CASSSPADRWAYEQYF
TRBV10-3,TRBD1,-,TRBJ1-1,TGTGCCATCAGTAGGAAACAGGGGAGCACTGAAGCTTTCTTT,CAISRKQGSTEAFF
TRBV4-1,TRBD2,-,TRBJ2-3,TGCGCCAGCAGCCCCGGGACTAGCGGGGGGCGGAGCACAGATACGCAGTATTTT,CASSPGTSGGRSTDTQYF
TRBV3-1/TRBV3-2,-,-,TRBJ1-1,TGTGCCAGCAGCCAATTTGGCATGAACACTGAAGCTTTCTTT,CASSQFGMNTEAFF
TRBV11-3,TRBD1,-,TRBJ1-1,TGTGCCAGCAGCCTAACGACAGGGGCTGAAGCTTTCTTT,CASSLTTGAEAFF
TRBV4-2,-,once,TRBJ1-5,TGTGCCAGCAGCCAAGATTTGGGGGGGTCGGGCAATCAGCCCCAGCATTTT,CASSQDLGGSGNQPQHF
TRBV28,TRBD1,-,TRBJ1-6,TGTGCCAGCAGTCAAAACCCAGGGGGCAGGTATTCACCCCTCCACTTT,CASSQNPGGRYSPLHF
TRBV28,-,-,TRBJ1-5,TGTGCCAGCAGTTTCCTAGGTCAGCCCCAGCATTTT,CASSFLGQPQHF
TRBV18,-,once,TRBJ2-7,TGTGCCAGCTCACCAGCAGGGTCCCGGTACGAGCAGTACTTC,CASSPAGSRYEQYF
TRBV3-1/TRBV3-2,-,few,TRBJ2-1,TGTGCCAGCAGCCAACTAGGGGTAGAGCCCGGTGAGCAGTTCTTC,CASSQLGVEPGEQFF
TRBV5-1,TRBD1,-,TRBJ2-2,TGCGCCAGCAGCTTAGGGACAGACACCGGGGAGCTGTTTTTT,CASSLGTDTGELFF
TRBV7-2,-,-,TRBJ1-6,TGTGCCAGCAGCTTACAGGGTGGTAATTCACCCCTCCACTTT,CASSLQGGNSPLHF
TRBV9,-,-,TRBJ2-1,TGTGCCAGCAGCGCCTCGACCGGGGGGCACAATGAGCAGTTCTTC,CASSASTGGHNEQFF
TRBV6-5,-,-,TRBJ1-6,TGTGCCAGCAGTCCCGAGCCAGGGAATTCACCCCTCCACTTT,CASSPEPGNSPLHF
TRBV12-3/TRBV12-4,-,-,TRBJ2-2,TGTGCCAGCACCCAGAACACCGGGGAGCTGTTTTTT,CASTQNTGELFF
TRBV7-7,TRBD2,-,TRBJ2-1,TGTGCTAGCAGCTTGGCGGGGGGGTCGAATGAGCAGTTCTTC,CASSLAGGSNEQFF
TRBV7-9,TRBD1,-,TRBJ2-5,TGTGCCAGCACCCGGGACAGCGCGGAGACCCAGTACTTC,CASTRDSAETQYF
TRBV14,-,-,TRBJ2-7,TGTGCCAGCAGCGCCAGGGGAAGGGGCTACGAGCAGTACTTC,CASSARGRGYEQYF
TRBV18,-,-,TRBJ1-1,TGTGCCAGCTCACCGGGGCGGTTGAACACTGAAGCTTTCTTT,CASSPGRLNTEAFF
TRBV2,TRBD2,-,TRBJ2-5,TGTGCCAGCAGTTCGGGACTAGCTCCGCAGACCCAGTACTTC,CASSSGLAPQTQYF
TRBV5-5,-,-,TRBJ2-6,TGTGCCAGCAGCCTGTCCCCGACAGGCAGCTCTGGGGCCAACGTCCTGACTTTC,CASSLSPTGSSGANVLTF
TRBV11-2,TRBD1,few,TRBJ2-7,TGTGCCAGCAGCTTGGGGACAGGGAGATGGGAGCAGTACTTC,CASSLGTGRWEQYF
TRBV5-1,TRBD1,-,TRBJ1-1,TGCGCCAGCATGGCAGGGGGATCACGGAACACTGAAGCTTTCTTT,CASMAGGSRNTEAFF
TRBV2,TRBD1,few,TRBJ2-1,TGTGCCAGCAGTGTGGGACAGTTGAGCTCCTACAATGAGCAGTTCTTC,CASSVGQLSSYNEQFF
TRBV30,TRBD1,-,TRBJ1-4,TGTGCCTGGAGTCAAACAGGGGGAGGCTATGAAAAACTGTTTTTT,CAWSQTGGGYEKLFF
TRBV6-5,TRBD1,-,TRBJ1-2,TGTGCCAGCAGTTTAGCCGGGACAGGGTATGGCTACACCTTC,CASSLAGTGYGYTF
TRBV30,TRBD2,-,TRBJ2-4,TGTGCCTGGAGTGAACCGGGACTAGAAAACATTCAGTACTTC,CAWSEPGLENIQYF
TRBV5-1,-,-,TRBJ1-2,TGCGCCAGCAGCTTGGCAGGCGCTAACTATGGCTACACCTTC,CASSLAGANYGYTF
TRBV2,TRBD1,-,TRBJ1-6,TGTGCCAGCACCCCCGGGACAGGGCCTATTGGGTCACCCCTCCACTTT,CASTPGTGPIGSPLHF
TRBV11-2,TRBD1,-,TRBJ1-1,TGTGCCAGCAGCTCTCAAACAGGGACAGGAGGAGCTTTCTTT,CASSSQTGTGGAFF
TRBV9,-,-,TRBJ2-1,TGTGCCAGCAGCGTATCGGACTCAACATACAATGAGCAGTTCTTC,CASSVSDSTYNEQFF
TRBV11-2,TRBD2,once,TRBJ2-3,TGTGCCAGCGCTCCACGGGGCCCAGCGGGGTACACAGATACGCAGTATTTT,CASAPRGPAGYTDTQYF
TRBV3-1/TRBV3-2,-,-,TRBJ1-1,TGTGCCAGCAGCCATCGAAGTACAGACACTGAAGCTTTCTTT,CASSHRSTDTEAFF
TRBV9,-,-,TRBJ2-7,TGTGCCAGCAGCGTTGCGGGACTCCCCTACGAGCAGTACTTC,CASSVAGLPYEQYF
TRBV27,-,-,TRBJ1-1,TGTGCCAGCAGTTTAACCCCGCAGGGGATGACTGAAGCTTTCTTT,CASSLTPQGMTEAFF
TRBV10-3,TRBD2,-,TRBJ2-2,TGTGCCATCTCGGGGGGGCCCGGGGAGCTGTTTTTT,CAISGGPGELFF